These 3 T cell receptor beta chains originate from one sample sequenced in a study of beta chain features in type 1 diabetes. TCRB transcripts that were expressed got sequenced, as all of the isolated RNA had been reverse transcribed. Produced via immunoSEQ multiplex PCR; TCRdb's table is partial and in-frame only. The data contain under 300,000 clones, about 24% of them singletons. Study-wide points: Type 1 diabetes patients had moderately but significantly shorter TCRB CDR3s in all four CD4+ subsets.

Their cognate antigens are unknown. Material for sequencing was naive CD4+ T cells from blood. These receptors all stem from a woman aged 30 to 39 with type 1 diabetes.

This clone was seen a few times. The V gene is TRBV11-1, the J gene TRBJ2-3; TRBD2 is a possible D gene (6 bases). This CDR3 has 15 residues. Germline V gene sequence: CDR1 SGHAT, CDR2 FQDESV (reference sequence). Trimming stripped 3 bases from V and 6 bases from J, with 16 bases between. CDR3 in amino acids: CASSFGLPGRDTQYF. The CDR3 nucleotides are TGTGCCAGCAGCTTCGGACTACCGGGACGGGATACGCAGTATTTT.

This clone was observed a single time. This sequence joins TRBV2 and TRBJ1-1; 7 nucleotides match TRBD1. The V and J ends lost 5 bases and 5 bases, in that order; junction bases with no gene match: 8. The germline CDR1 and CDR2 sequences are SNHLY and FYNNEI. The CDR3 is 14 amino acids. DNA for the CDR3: TGTGCCAGCAGTCCCAGACAGGGTGGGACTGAAGCTTTCTTT. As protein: CASSPRQGGTEAFF.

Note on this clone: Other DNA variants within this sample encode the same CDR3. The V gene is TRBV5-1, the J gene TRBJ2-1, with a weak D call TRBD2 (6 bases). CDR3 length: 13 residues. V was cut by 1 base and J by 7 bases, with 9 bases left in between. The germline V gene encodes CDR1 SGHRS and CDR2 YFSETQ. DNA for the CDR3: TGCGCCAGCAGCTTGCCCGGAGGGAATGAGCAGTTCTTC. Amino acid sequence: CASSLPGGNEQFF.